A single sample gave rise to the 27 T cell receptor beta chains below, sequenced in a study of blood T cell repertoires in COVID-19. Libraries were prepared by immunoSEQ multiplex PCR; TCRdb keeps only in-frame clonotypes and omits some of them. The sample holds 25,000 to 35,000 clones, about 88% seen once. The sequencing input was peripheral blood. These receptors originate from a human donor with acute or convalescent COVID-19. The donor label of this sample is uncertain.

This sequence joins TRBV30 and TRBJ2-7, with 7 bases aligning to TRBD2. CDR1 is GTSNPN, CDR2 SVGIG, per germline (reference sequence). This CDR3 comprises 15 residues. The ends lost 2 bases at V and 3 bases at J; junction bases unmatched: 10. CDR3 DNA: TGTGCCTGGAGTCGTCGGGGACTAAAAATCTACGAGCAGTACTTC. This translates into CAWSRRGLKIYEQYF.

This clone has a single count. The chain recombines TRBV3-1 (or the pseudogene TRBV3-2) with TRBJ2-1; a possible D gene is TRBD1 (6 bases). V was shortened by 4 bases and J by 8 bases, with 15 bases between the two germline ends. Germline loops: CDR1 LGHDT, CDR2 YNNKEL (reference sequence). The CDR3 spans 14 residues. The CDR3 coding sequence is TGTGCCAGCAGCCTAACCGGACAGACCCATGAGCAGTTCTTC. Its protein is CASSLTGQTHEQFF.

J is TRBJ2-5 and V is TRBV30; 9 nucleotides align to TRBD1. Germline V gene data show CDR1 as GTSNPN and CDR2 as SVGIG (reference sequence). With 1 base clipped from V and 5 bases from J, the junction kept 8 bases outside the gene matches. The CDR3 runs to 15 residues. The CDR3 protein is CAWSERRTGVETQYF. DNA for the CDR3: TGTGCCTGGAGTGAACGACGGACAGGGGTGGAGACCCAGTACTTC.

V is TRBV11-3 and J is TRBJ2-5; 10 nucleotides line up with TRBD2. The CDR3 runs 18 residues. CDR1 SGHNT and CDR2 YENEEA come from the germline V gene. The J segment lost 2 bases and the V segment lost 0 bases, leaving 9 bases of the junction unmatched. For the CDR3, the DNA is TGTGCCAGCAGCTTAGACTGGGCTAGCGGGAGAGAGCAAGAGACCCAGTACTTC. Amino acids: CASSLDWASGREQETQYF.

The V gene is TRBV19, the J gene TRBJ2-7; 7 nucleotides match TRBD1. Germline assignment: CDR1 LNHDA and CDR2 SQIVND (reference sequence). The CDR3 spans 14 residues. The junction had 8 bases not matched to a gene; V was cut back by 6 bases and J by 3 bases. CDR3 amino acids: CASSTGTVLYEQYF. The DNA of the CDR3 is TGTGCCAGTAGCACCGGGACAGTCCTCTACGAGCAGTACTTC.

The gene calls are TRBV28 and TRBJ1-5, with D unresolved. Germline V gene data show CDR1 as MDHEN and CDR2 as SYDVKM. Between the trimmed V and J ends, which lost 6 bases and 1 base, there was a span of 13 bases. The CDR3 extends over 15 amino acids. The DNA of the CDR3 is TGTGCCAGCAGCCCCTCCCCCGGGAGCAATCAGCCCCAGCATTTT. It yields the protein CASSPSPGSNQPQHF.

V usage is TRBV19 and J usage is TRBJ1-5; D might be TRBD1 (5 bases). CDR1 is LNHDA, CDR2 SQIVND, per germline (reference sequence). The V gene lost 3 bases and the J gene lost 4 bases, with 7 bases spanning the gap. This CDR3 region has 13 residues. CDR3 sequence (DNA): TGTGCCAGTAGTATTCGGGGGAATCAGCCCCAGCATTTT. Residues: CASSIRGNQPQHF.

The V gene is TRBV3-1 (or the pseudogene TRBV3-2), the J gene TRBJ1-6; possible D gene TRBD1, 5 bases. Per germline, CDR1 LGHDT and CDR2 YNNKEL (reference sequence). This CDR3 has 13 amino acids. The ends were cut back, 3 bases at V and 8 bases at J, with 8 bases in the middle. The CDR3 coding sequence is TGTGCCAGCAGCCAGGGGGGGGATTCACCCCTCCACTTT. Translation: CASSQGGDSPLHF.

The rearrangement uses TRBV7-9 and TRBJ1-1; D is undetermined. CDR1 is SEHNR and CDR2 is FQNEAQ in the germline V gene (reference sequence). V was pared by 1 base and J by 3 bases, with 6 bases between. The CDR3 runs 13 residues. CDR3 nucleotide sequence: TGTGCCAGCAGCTTAGTACTGGACACTGAAGCTTTCTTT. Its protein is CASSLVLDTEAFF.

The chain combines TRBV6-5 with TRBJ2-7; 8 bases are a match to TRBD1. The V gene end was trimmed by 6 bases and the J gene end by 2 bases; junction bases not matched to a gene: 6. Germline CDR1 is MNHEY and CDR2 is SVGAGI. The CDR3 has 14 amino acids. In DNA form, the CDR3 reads TGTGCCAGCAGCCCGGACAGGGCCCCCTACGAGCAGTACTTC. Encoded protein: CASSPDRAPYEQYF.

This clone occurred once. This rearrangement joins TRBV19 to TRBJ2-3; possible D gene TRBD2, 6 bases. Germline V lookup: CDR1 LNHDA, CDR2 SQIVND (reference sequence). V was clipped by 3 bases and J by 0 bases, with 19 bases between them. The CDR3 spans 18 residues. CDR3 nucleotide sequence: TGTGCCAGTAGTATCCGCCTCACTAGGGCGGGGAGCACAGATACGCAGTATTTT. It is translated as CASSIRLTRAGSTDTQYF.

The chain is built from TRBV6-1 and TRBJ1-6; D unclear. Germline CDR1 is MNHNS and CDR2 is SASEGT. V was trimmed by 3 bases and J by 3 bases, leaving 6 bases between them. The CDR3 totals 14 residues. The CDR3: CASSDVGYNSPLHF. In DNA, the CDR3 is TGTGCCAGCAGTGATGTCGGCTATAATTCACCCCTCCACTTT.

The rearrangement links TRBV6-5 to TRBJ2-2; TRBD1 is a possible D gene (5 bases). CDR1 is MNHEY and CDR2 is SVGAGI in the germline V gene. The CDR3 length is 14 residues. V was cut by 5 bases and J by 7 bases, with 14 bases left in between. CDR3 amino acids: CASSPRVGVGELFF. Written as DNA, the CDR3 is TGTGCCAGCAGTCCAAGGGTAGGGGTCGGGGAGCTGTTTTTT.

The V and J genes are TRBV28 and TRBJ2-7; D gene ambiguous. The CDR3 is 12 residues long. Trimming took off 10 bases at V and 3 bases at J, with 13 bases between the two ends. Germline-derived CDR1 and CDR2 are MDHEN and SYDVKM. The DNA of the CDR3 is TGTGCCACCCGGTCCCCCTACTACGAGCAGTACGTC. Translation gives CATRSPYYEQYV.

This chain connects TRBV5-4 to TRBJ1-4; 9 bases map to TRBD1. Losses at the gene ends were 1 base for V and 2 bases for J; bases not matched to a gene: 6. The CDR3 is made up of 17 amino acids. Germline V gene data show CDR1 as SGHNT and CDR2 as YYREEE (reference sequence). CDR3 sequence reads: CASSLNGQGRTNEKLFF. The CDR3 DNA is TGTGCCAGCAGCTTGAACGGACAGGGGAGGACTAATGAAAAACTGTTTTTT.

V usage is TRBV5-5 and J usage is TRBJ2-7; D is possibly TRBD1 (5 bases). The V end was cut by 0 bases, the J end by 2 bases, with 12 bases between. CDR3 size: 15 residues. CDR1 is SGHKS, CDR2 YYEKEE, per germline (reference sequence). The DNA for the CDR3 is TGTGCCAGCAGCTTGGGAACAGGTTCCCCCTACGAGCAGTACTTC. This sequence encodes CASSLGTGSPYEQYF.

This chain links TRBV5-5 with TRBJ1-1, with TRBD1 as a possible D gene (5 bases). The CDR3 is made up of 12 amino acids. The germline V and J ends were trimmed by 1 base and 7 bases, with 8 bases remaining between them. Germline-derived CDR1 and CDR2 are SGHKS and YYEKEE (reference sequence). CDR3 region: CASSLRDFEAFF. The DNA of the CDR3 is TGTGCCAGCAGCTTGAGGGACTTTGAAGCTTTCTTT. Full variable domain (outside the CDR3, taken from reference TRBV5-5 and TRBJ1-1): DAGVTQSPTHLIKTRGQQVTLRCSPISGHKSVSWYQQVLGQGPQFIFQYYEKEERGRGNFPDRFSARQFPNYSSELNVNALLLGDSALYLCASSLRDFEAFFGQGTRLTVV.

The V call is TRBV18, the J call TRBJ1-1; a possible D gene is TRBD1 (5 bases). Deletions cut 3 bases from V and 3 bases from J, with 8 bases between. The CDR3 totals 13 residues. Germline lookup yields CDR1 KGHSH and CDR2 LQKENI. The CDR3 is CASSPLRDTEAFF. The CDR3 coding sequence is TGTGCCAGCTCACCGCTCAGGGACACTGAAGCTTTCTTT.

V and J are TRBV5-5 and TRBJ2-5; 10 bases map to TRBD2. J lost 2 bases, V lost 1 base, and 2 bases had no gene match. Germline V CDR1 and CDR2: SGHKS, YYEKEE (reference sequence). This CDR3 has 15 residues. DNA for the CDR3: TGTGCCAGCAGCTTGAGCGGGAGGGGACAAGAGACCCAGTACTTC. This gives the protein CASSLSGRGQETQYF.

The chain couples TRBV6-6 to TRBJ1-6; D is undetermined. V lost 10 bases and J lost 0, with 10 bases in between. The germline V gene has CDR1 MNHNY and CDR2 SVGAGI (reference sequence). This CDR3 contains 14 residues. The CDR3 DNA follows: TGTGCCATCTCAGCGAGCTCCTATAATTCACCCCTCCACTTT. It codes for CAISASSYNSPLHF.

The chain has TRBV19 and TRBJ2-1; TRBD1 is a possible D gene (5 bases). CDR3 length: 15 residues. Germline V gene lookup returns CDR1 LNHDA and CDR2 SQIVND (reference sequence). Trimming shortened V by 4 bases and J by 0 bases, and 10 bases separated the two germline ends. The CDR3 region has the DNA TGTGCCAGTAGTACTACAGGCGTCTCCTACAATGAGCAGTTCTTC. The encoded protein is CASSTTGVSYNEQFF.

CDR3 region: CASSSSGRANNEQFF. The CDR3 DNA is TGTGCCAGCAGCTCTAGCGGGAGGGCCAACAATGAGCAGTTCTTC. The chain uses TRBV7-9 and TRBJ2-1, with TRBD2 identical over 12 bases. The V segment lost 4 bases and the J segment 5 bases; nucleotides outside the gene matches: 3. There are 15 residues in the CDR3. The germline V gene has CDR1 SEHNR and CDR2 FQNEAQ (reference sequence).

The CDR3 spells CASSLTGTAYSGNTIYF. The DNA of the CDR3 is TGCGCCAGCAGCCTTACCGGGACAGCCTACTCTGGAAACACCATATATTTT. The genes are TRBV4-1 and TRBJ1-3; 7 bases fit TRBD1. The CDR3 covers 17 residues. Per the germline V gene, CDR1 is MGHRA and CDR2 is YSYEKL. V trimming: 4 bases; J trimming: 0 bases; junction bases outside the gene matches: 9.

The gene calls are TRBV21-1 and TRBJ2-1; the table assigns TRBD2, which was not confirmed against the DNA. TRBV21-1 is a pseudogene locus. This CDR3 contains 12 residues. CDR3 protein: CARDSLYNEQFF. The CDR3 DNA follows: TGTGCCCGGGACTCATTATACAATGAGCAGTTCTTC.

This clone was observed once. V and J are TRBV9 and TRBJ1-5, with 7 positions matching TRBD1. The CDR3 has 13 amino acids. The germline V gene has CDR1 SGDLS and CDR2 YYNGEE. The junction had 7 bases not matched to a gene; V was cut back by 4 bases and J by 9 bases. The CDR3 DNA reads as TGTGCCAGCAGCCCCCAGGGGGTTGGGCCCCAGCATTTT. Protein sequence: CASSPQGVGPQHF.

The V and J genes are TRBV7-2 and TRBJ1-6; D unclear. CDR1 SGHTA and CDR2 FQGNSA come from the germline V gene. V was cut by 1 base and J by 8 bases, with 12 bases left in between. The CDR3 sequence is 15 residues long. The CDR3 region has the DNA TGTGCCAGCAGCTTAGTGGTCGGGATTCATTCACCCCTCCACTTT. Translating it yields CASSLVVGIHSPLHF.

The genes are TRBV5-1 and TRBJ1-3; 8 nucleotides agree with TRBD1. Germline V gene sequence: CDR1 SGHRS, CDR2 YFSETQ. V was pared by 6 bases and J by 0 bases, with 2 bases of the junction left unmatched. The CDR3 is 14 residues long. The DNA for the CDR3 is TGCGCCAGCACTACAGGGGGCTCTGGAAACACCATATATTTT. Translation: CASTTGGSGNTIYF.